This T cell receptor (beta chain) was identified in a study of CD8 T cells in Susac syndrome. The CDR3 totals 15 residues. Trimming cost V 0 bases and J 4 bases, with 12 bases left between them. CDR1 and CDR2 (germline): MGHDK, SYGVNS. The RNA input was roughly 0.45 to 1 ug, and it was reverse transcribed with random hexamers. Coverage of TCR beta CDR3 amplification by immunoSEQ multiplex PCR extended to 54 Vbeta and 13 Jbeta. In TCRdb, the immunoSEQ multiplex PCR reads were re-called with MiXCR into one record per CDR3 protein. The data contain 180,000 or so distinct CDR3 sequences, just under 95% of them singletons.

This receptor was identified in a human donor with Susac syndrome. Sequenced: CD4+ T cells from PBMCs. The chain has TRBV25-1 and TRBJ1-2; no firm D call. CDR3 in amino acids: CASSEYLDATYGYTF. CDR3 DNA: TGTGCCAGCAGTGAATATCTGGACGCCACCTATGGCTACACCTTC.